Presented here are 19 T cell receptor beta chains from one specimen sequenced in a study of vaccination and CD4 T cells after COVID-19 (dated by TCRdb to between 2021 and 2023). Library preparation employed PCR. Sequencing was carried out with an Illumina iSeq 100. TCR sequencing of DNA from cultured CD4+ T cells used the Oncomine TCR Beta short-read assay at the Johns Hopkins FTIC core. The raw public reads went through TCRdb reprocessing: fastp at Q25, MiXCR clone calling, in-frame beta chains kept. Each CDR3 protein gets just one entry, which takes the most common genes and DNA from the rows behind it. The sample table lists 6,500 to 10,000 distinct CDR3 sequences, about 61% of them with a count of one. The ten top clones hold under 40% of the sample. What this sample's treatment or condition label stands for: approximately nine-day PBMC culture with coronavirus spike peptide pools or control peptides (ViraFEST assay).

These receptors' targets are unknown. Sequenced input: CD4+ T cells from blood, cultured in vitro. All receptors derive from a human donor who had recovered from COVID-19.

The J gene is TRBJ1-5, the V gene TRBV4-2; no clear D. V lost 2 bases and J lost 4, with 15 bases in between. The CDR3 totals 16 residues. Per germline, CDR1 LGHNA and CDR2 YNFKEQ. CDR3 sequence (DNA): TGTGCCAGCAGCCAATGGCGCGGTGGAGGGAATCAGCCCCAGCATTTT. Protein product: CASSQWRGGGNQPQHF.

J is TRBJ2-7 and V is TRBV20-1; tentative D call: TRBD2 (6 bases). The V and J ends lost 3 bases and 5 bases respectively, with 17 bases between them. There are 14 residues in the CDR3. Germline V gene data show CDR1 as DFQATT and CDR2 as SNEGSKA (reference sequence). This CDR3 is CSARDFSREDEQYF. Written as DNA, the CDR3 is TGCAGTGCTAGGGATTTTAGCAGGGAGGACGAGCAGTACTTC.

The chain combines TRBV19 with TRBJ1-1; TRBD1 might be the D (5 bases). Trimming removed 5 bases from V and 1 base from J, with 17 bases in between. The CDR3 spans 16 residues. Germline assignment: CDR1 LNHDA and CDR2 SQIVND (reference sequence). CDR3 amino acids: CASSRDVHQGNTEAFF. CDR3 nucleotide sequence: TGTGCCAGTAGTCGGGACGTACACCAGGGGAACACTGAAGCTTTCTTT. The full variable domain, its missing parts supplied by reference TRBV19 and TRBJ1-1, is DGGITQSPKYLFRKEGQNVTLSCEQNLNHDAMYWYRQDPGQGLRLIYYSQIVNDFQKGDIAEGYSVSREKKESFPLTVTSAQKNPTAFYLCASSRDVHQGNTEAFFGQGTRLTVV.

V usage is TRBV6-1 and J usage is TRBJ1-1, with D perhaps TRBD1 (5 bases). V shed 7 bases and J shed 0 bases, with 9 bases lying between them. CDR3 length: 13 amino acids. The germline gives CDR1 MNHNS, CDR2 SASEGT. The CDR3 loop reads CASTGRLNTEAFF. The CDR3 nucleotides are TGTGCCAGCACGGGACGGCTGAACACTGAAGCTTTCTTT.

The chain recombines TRBV27 with TRBJ2-7, with a possible D match to TRBD1 (8 bases). The V gene's germline CDR1 is MNHEY and CDR2 SMNVEV (reference sequence). CDR3 length: 14 amino acids. Trimming took off 5 bases at V and 6 bases at J, with 17 bases between the two ends. CDR3 sequence (DNA): TGTGCCAGCAGTCCAAACAGGGGGGAGGGCGAGCAGTACTTC. It is translated as CASSPNRGEGEQYF.

This chain's CDR3 is CSAPGTSGGGTSTDTQYF. The DNA of the CDR3 is TGCAGTGCTCCTGGGACTAGCGGGGGCGGTACTAGCACAGATACGCAGTATTTT. This sequence joins TRBV20-1 and TRBJ2-3, with 14 positions matching TRBD2. Germline loops: CDR1 DFQATT, CDR2 SNEGSKA (reference sequence). The CDR3 covers 18 residues. Losses at the gene ends were 5 bases for V and 0 bases for J; bases not matched to a gene: 10.

This chain uses TRBV24-1 with TRBJ1-1; D gene unclear. Trimming removed 3 bases from V and 4 bases from J, with 17 bases in between. The CDR3 length is 16 residues. Germline loops: CDR1 KGHDR, CDR2 SFDVKD. CDR3: CATSDLMGKEGTEAFF. The CDR3 DNA is TGTGCCACCAGTGATCTTATGGGGAAGGAGGGCACTGAAGCTTTCTTT.

The chain is built from TRBV29-1 and TRBJ1-1; TRBD1 is a possible D gene (6 bases). The V and J ends lost 3 bases and 4 bases respectively, with 12 bases between them. Germline V gene lookup returns CDR1 SQVTM and CDR2 ANQGSEA. This CDR3 contains 13 residues. The CDR3 DNA is TGCAGCGTTGACAGGGGCGCGTCCACTGAAGCTTTCTTT. Its protein product is CSVDRGASTEAFF.

This clonotype was detected only a few times. V is TRBV27 and J is TRBJ1-5; D remains unclear. Per the germline V gene, CDR1 is MNHEY and CDR2 is SMNVEV (reference sequence). The CDR3 extends over 15 amino acids. Trimming took off 2 bases at V and 4 bases at J, with 12 bases between the two ends. CDR3 coding DNA: TGTGCCAGCAGTTTAGACTCGCGGCCAAATCAGCCCCAGCATTTT. As protein: CASSLDSRPNQPQHF.

V gene TRBV5-1 combines with J gene TRBJ1-2; D is unclear. The CDR3 consists of 13 residues. Trimming cost V 2 bases and J 0 bases, with 5 bases left between them. From germline, CDR1 is SGHRS and CDR2 YFSETQ. The CDR3 is CASSLTANYGYTF. The CDR3 DNA reads as TGCGCCAGCAGCTTAACAGCTAACTATGGCTACACCTTC.

The chain has TRBV18 and TRBJ2-3; 7 bases align to TRBD2. V gave up 2 bases and J gave up 5 bases; unmatched junction bases: 4. The V gene's germline CDR1 is KGHSH and CDR2 LQKENI. The CDR3 has 14 residues. CDR3 nucleotide sequence: TGTGCCAGCTCACCATCGCGGGGGATAGATACGCAGTATTTT. It yields the protein CASSPSRGIDTQYF.

The chain recombines TRBV5-1 with TRBJ2-5; weak D call: TRBD2 (5 bases). The CDR3 length is 15 residues. The V gene's germline CDR1 is SGHRS and CDR2 YFSETQ. V lost 0 bases and J lost 4, with 13 bases in between. Here the CDR3 reads CASSLVMRGGETQYF. The CDR3 DNA reads TGCGCCAGCAGCTTGGTTATGAGAGGAGGAGAGACCCAGTACTTC.

This clonotype was detected only a few times. The chain couples TRBV20-1 to TRBJ2-7; 8 bases are shared with TRBD1. The CDR3 length is 14 residues. The ends lost 5 bases at V and 4 bases at J; junction bases unmatched: 10. CDR1 DFQATT and CDR2 SNEGSKA come from the germline V gene (reference sequence). In DNA form, the CDR3 reads TGCAGTGCTGGGATGCGACAGGGGCTATACGAGCAGTACTTC. This sequence encodes CSAGMRQGLYEQYF.

The rearrangement links TRBV6-2 or TRBV6-3 to TRBJ2-1, with 12 bases that match TRBD1. The DNA matches TRBJ2-7 better at its end, which makes the J call doubtful. CDR3 length: 14 residues. Germline CDR1 reads MNHEY; CDR2 reads SVGEGT. CDR3 sequence reads: CASGSGQGAQEQYF. The CDR3 bases are TGTGCCAGCGGATCGGGACAGGGGGCGCAAGAGCAGTACTTC.

The rearrangement uses TRBV20-1 and TRBJ1-1; 8 bases fit TRBD1. Germline V CDR1 and CDR2: DFQATT, SNEGSKA (reference sequence). This CDR3 has 13 amino acids. V shed 2 bases and J 3 bases; nucleotides not matched to a gene: 2. CDR3 bases: TGCAGTGCTAGATTACAGGGGGACACTGAAGCTTTCTTT. Its protein is CSARLQGDTEAFF.

This rearrangement joins TRBV11-3 to TRBJ2-3; D remains ambiguous. Germline CDR1 SGHNT, CDR2 YENEEA. The CDR3 covers 14 residues. Trimming shortened V by 3 bases and J by 0 bases, and 7 bases separated the two germline ends. The CDR3 reads CASSLTASTDTQYF. The CDR3 coding sequence is TGTGCCAGCAGCTTGACGGCTAGCACAGATACGCAGTATTTT.

A note on this clonotype: Relative to the germline gene, one junction end is altered; a read error may explain this. The rearrangement links TRBV20-1 to TRBJ2-3, with D perhaps matching TRBD2 (5 bases). Germline V gene data show CDR1 as DFQATT and CDR2 as SNEGSKA (reference sequence). The CDR3 extends over 15 amino acids. CDR3 residues: CSAYSGAGSTDTLYF. CDR3 coding DNA: TGCAGTGCCTACTCGGGCGCGGGTAGCACAGATACGCTGTATTTT.

There are a few counts of this clonotype. The chain is built from TRBV7-2 and TRBJ2-2; 7 positions match TRBD2. Germline values: CDR1 SGHTA, CDR2 FQGNSA. The CDR3 consists of 15 residues. With 1 base clipped from V and 7 bases from J, the junction kept 6 bases outside the gene matches. The CDR3 DNA is TGTGCCAGCAGCTTAGGCCTCGGGGGGAGCGGGGAGCTGTTTTTT. Translation gives CASSLGLGGSGELFF.

This clonotype was seen once. This sequence joins TRBV28 and TRBJ1-1, with a weak D call TRBD1 (5 bases). V dropped 3 bases and J dropped 6 bases, with 14 bases sitting between them. Germline lookup yields CDR1 MDHEN and CDR2 SYDVKM. CDR3 length: 14 amino acids. DNA of the CDR3: TGTGCCAGCAGTTTGGGCGACAGTTGGGCTGAAGCTTTCTTT. Residues: CASSLGDSWAEAFF.